This T cell receptor (beta chain) derives from a study of T cell responses to AZD1222 COVID-19 vaccine. CDR3 length: 16 amino acids. CDR1 SGHKS and CDR2 YYEKEE come from the germline V gene (reference sequence). With 0 bases removed from V and 4 bases from J, the gap between germline ends came to 16 bases. Profiling relied on immunoSEQ multiplex PCR, and the TCRdb table lists in-frame clones only, not all of them. The table has 150,000 to 160,000 clones, 90% to 95% seen once; the top ten hold over 1.2%. Sequences were derived from peripheral blood, sampled 28 days after the second AZD1222 dose. The clonotype comes from an adult who received the AZD1222 COVID-19 vaccine. The chain couples TRBV5-5 to TRBJ2-5; D might be TRBD2 (5 bases). The CDR3 coding sequence is TGTGCCAGCAGCTTGGCGGCGGGTGATGGGCGAGAGACCCAGTACTTC. Residues: CASSLAAGDGRETQYF.